This T cell receptor beta chain appears in the sequencing data of a study of identical twins. Germline-derived CDR1 and CDR2 are MNHEY and SMNVEV (reference sequence). This CDR3 has 14 residues. Unmatched junction bases numbered 4, after V lost 8 bases and J lost 3 bases. This clonotype has more than one count but fewer than ten. TCRdb called the 5' RACE reads again in MiXCR, with one record for every CDR3 protein. In the table there are more than 600,000 distinct CDR3 sequences, 15% to 20% of which are singletons. The sample was also linked to a second study, of T cells expressing NK-cell markers.

V and J are TRBV27 and TRBJ2-7, with 13 bases that match TRBD2. Sequencing used PBMCs. The origin of this receptor is a woman between 18 and 29 years old in good health. The CDR3 protein is CASPGLAGDYEQYF. As DNA, the CDR3 is TGTGCCAGCCCCGGACTAGCGGGAGACTACGAGCAGTACTTC.